This TCR beta chain was captured by sequencing in a study of blood T cell repertoires in COVID-19. Study-wide background: The origin of the acute and convalescent COVID-19 samples was the United States, Italy and Spain.

The germline V gene has CDR1 LGHNA and CDR2 YNFKEQ. Trimming cost V 3 bases and J 2 bases, with 10 bases left between them. CDR3 length: 15 amino acids. Seattle's enrolled individuals joined amid active infection and were then monitored longitudinally. In the study's own analysis: By means of reference gene primer amplification, nucleated cell counts were estimated. Clones were sequenced by immunoSEQ multiplex PCR, and TCRdb holds only the in-frame ones, with some missing. Clonal size and the V and J genes are those of that table, whereas D and trimming came from the DNA. Counted here are tens of thousands of clones, approximately 79% occurring once; the ten biggest clones make up approximately 4.1%.

The sequence was collected from a man between 65 and 85 years old with COVID-19, enrolled during active disease. The specimen sequenced was peripheral blood. This chain joins TRBV4-2 and TRBJ2-2, with a possible D match to TRBD1 (5 bases). CDR3 protein: CASSQDNTNTGELFF. As DNA, the CDR3 is TGTGCCAGCAGCCAGGACAACACTAACACCGGGGAGCTGTTTTTT.